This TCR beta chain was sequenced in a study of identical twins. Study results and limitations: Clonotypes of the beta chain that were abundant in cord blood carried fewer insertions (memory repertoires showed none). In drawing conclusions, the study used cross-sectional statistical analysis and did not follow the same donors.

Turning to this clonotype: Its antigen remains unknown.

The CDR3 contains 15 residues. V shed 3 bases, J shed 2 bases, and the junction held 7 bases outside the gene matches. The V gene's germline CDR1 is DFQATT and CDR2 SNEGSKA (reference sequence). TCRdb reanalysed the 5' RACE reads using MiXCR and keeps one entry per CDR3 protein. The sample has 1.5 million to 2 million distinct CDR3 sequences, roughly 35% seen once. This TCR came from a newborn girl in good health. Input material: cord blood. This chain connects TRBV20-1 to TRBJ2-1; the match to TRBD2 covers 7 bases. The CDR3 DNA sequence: TGCAGTGCTAGCCCAACCGGGAGGCCCTACAATGAGCAGTTCTTC. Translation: CSASPTGRPYNEQFF.